Here is one TCR beta chain with its context. This clone is described as medium-sized (0.01 to 0.1%). Its antigen has not been determined. No clone much larger than this one lies a single base away; base qualities are absent. Collaborating institutions collected whole blood in K2EDTA tubes following their own protocols. Collaborator samples were shipped for TCRbeta analysis as frozen whole blood, isolated PBMCs, or DNA extracted from either sample type. These data are taken from a study of blood T cell repertoires in COVID-19 (dated by TCRdb to 2019 to 2021). About the full investigation: Collaborator samples came from the United States, Italy and Spain and covered acute and convalescent phases of COVID-19. HLA class I and class II types, where available, came from metadata supplied by the sample provider rather than from assay-based typing. The repertoires were made available in a free public database intended to serve as a resource for research on the immune response to SARS-CoV-2. The dataset comprised deeply sampled blood TCRbeta repertoires from subjects exposed to, actively infected with, or recovered from COVID-19. Sample metadata almost always included a de-identified subject ID, COVID-19 status, age in years and sex. Samples came from the ongoing ImmuneRACE study (first 160 participants) plus 1,254 subjects from 6 global collaborators. The prospective study material was composed of cDNA or gDNA derived from T cells, B-cell-depleted T cells, or PBMCs. What the research found in general, with its limitations: The amount of clinical and demographic metadata varied by source and participant and was provided uncurated.

The immunoSEQ Assay, a bias-controlled multiplex PCR, was used to amplify TCRbeta CDR3 regions from genomic DNA. Per the authors' processing: Within the assay, amplification of reference gene primers was used to estimate how many nucleated cells each sample contained. Sequence reads were collapsed and filtered to measure the absolute abundance of every unique TCRbeta CDR3 rearrangement. Productive Simpson clonality was computed per sample as the square root of Simpson's diversity index over productive rearrangements. Entries here come from immuneACCESS through TCRdb and include only in-frame sequences with V and J called. Some clones fail to appear in such tables; in the studies checked, an unresolved V gene covers under half of the shortfall, and the cause of the remainder is unknown. That table is the source of V, J and clone size, and D and trimming were worked out from the DNA. The sample data list 150,000 to 200,000 clones, and around 67% of these were observed just once. The ten largest account for about 3% of the sample.

CDR1 and CDR2 were assigned from the germline V gene as LGHNA and YSLEER. The CDR3, cysteine through phenylalanine, is 17 amino acids long. Left in the record is the CDR3 DNA by itself, 51 bases read in frame from the first base. V is pruned by 3 bases and J by 0 bases, leaving 10 bases of the junction without a gene match. The sequencing sample was made of peripheral blood. In this chain, TRBV4-3 is recombined with TRBJ1-2, with 7 middle bases fitting TRBD1. This sequence was found in a woman older than 75 with acute or convalescent COVID-19. The sequenced DNA: TGCGCCAGCAGCCATGGGACAGACTCGTTAGCTAACTATGGCTACACCTTC. The encoded protein is CASSHGTDSLANYGYTF.